These 20 T cell receptor beta chains share one sample of origin, sequenced in a study of blood T cell repertoires in COVID-19. Profiling relied on immunoSEQ multiplex PCR, and the TCRdb table lists in-frame clones only, not all of them. The sample has tens of thousands of clones, less than 85% seen once; the top ten hold approximately 20%. Source material: peripheral blood. The receptors were gathered from a man aged 55 to 70 with acute or convalescent COVID-19.

The V gene is TRBV14, the J gene TRBJ1-2, with D unclear. The germline V gene encodes CDR1 SGHDN and CDR2 FVKESK. This CDR3 is built from 13 residues. The V end was cut by 0 bases, the J end by 1 base, with 3 bases between. CDR3 residues: CASSQDHNYGYTF. The CDR3 region has the DNA TGTGCCAGCAGCCAAGACCATAACTATGGCTACACCTTC.

This chain links TRBV6-1 with TRBJ2-5, with D unresolved. Trimming stripped 3 bases from V and 0 bases from J, with 2 bases between. Germline V gene data show CDR1 as MNHNS and CDR2 as SASEGT. The CDR3 covers 12 residues. The CDR3 spells CASSDNQETQYF. The CDR3 DNA reads TGTGCCAGCAGTGACAACCAAGAGACCCAGTACTTC.

The J gene is TRBJ2-1, the V gene TRBV19; 9 bases line up with TRBD1. V lost 0 bases and J lost 6; bases outside the gene matches: 3. The CDR3 covers 15 residues. The germline V gene has CDR1 LNHDA and CDR2 SQIVND (reference sequence). The CDR3 DNA sequence: TGTGCCAGTAGTATAGATTCGACAGGGGGCAATGAGCAGTTCTTC. Translated, it gives CASSIDSTGGNEQFF.

The chain uses TRBV3-1 (or the pseudogene TRBV3-2) and TRBJ2-6, with TRBD1 matching over 9 bases. CDR1 is LGHDT and CDR2 is YNNKEL in the germline V gene (reference sequence). Trimming removed 5 bases from V and 3 bases from J; junction bases left unmatched: 8. The CDR3 is 17 residues long. CDR3 sequence: CASSKSYRGLGANVLTF. CDR3 in DNA: TGTGCCAGCAGCAAAAGTTACAGGGGGCTTGGGGCCAACGTCCTGACTTTC.

This clone was seen only a few times. V and J are TRBV28 and TRBJ2-7; possibly TRBD1 for D (6 bases). The germline gives CDR1 MDHEN, CDR2 SYDVKM. The CDR3 runs to 13 residues. The germline V and J ends were trimmed by 5 bases and 4 bases, with 12 bases remaining between them. The CDR3 spells CASSRDIFYEQYF. The CDR3 DNA reads TGTGCCAGCAGTAGGGACATCTTTTACGAGCAGTACTTC.

The CDR3 nucleotides are TGTGCCAGCAGCATCAACAGGGAAAACATTCAGTACTTC. It translates to CASSINRENIQYF. The chain is built from TRBV11-2 and TRBJ2-4; possible D gene TRBD1, 6 bases. V lost 5 bases and J 5 bases, leaving 10 bases between the germline ends. The CDR3 covers 13 residues. Germline assignment: CDR1 SGHAT and CDR2 FQNNGV.

The chain is built from TRBV7-8 and TRBJ1-3, with D perhaps TRBD1 (5 bases). The CDR3 is 16 amino acids. Germline loops: CDR1 SGHVS, CDR2 FQNEAQ. V lost 5 bases and J lost 0, with 14 bases in between. In DNA, the CDR3 is TGTGCCAGCAGCCTGGGGGGGTCAGCCTCTGGAAACACCATATATTTT. Amino acids: CASSLGGSASGNTIYF. Drawing the rest from reference TRBV7-8 and TRBJ1-3, the complete variable domain is GAGVSQSPRYKVAKRGQDVALRCDPISGHVSLFWYQQALGQGPEFLTYFQNEAQLDKSGLPSDRFFAERPEGSVSTLKIQRTQQEDSAVYLCASSLGGSASGNTIYFGEGSWLTVV.

The V call is TRBV28, the J call TRBJ1-3; no clear D. Trimming stripped 7 bases from V and 4 bases from J, with 2 bases between. CDR3 length equals 10 residues. Germline-derived CDR1 and CDR2 are MDHEN and SYDVKM. CDR3 protein: CASTGNTIYF. The CDR3 DNA reads as TGTGCCAGCACAGGAAACACCATATATTTT. The entire variable domain, with the rest obtained from reference TRBV28 and TRBJ1-3, is as follows: DVKVTQSSRYLVKRTGEKVFLECVQDMDHENMFWYRQDPGLGLRLIYFSYDVKMKEKGDIPEGYSVSREKKERFSLILESASTNQTSMYLCASTGNTIYFGEGSWLTVV.

This chain links TRBV30 with TRBJ2-3, with TRBD2 as a possible D gene (8 bases). This CDR3 comprises 15 residues. V was pared by 6 bases and J by 6 bases, with 22 bases between. The germline gives CDR1 GTSNPN, CDR2 SVGIG (reference sequence). CDR3 coding DNA: TGTGCCTGCACCATACAGGGGACTAGAGGTGATACGCAGTATTTT. Protein: CACTIQGTRGDTQYF.

The rearrangement uses TRBV18 and TRBJ1-3, with D hard to call. Germline-derived CDR1 and CDR2 are KGHSH and LQKENI. Trimming left V 2 bases short and J 5 bases short, with 10 bases between. The CDR3 extends over 14 amino acids. This chain's CDR3 is CASSPAQIRNTIYF. CDR3 coding DNA: TGTGCCAGCTCACCAGCACAGATAAGAAACACCATATATTTT.

The gene calls are TRBV5-1 and TRBJ2-2; 7 bases are shared with TRBD2. CDR1 and CDR2 (germline): SGHRS, YFSETQ. The junction had 10 bases not matched to a gene; V was cut back by 3 bases and J by 8 bases. The CDR3 covers 15 residues. The CDR3 DNA sequence: TGCGCCAGCAGCTCGGGGGAGGGCCCTGGAGGGGAGCTGTTTTTT. The encoded protein is CASSSGEGPGGELFF. Full variable domain (remainder filled in from reference TRBV5-1 and TRBJ2-2): KAGVTQTPRYLIKTRGQQVTLSCSPISGHRSVSWYQQTPGQGLQFLFEYFSETQRNKGNFPGRFSGRQFSNSRSEMNVSTLELGDSALYLCASSSGEGPGGELFFGEGSRLTVL.

This clone was found once. The genes are TRBV11-1 and TRBJ2-1, with 7 bases fitting TRBD2. V gave up 5 bases and J gave up 8 bases; unmatched junction bases: 12. CDR3 length equals 15 residues. Germline loops: CDR1 SGHAT, CDR2 FQDESV (reference sequence). As DNA, the CDR3 is TGTGCCAGCAGCGCCGGACTAGATGGTGGGGATGAGCAGTTCTTC. Its protein is CASSAGLDGGDEQFF.

The rearrangement uses TRBV7-6 and TRBJ1-4; D is possibly TRBD1 (5 bases). CDR1 and CDR2 from the germline V gene are SGHVS and FNYEAQ. The V gene lost 2 bases and the J gene lost 1 base, with 20 bases spanning the gap. This CDR3 comprises 19 residues. CDR3: CASSLQGWGRTLTNEKLFF. As DNA, the CDR3 is TGTGCCAGCAGCTTACAAGGATGGGGCAGGACGCTAACTAATGAAAAACTGTTTTTT.

The chain links TRBV5-1 to TRBJ2-2; a possible D gene is TRBD1 (6 bases). The CDR3 length is 13 residues. Trimming shortened V by 4 bases and J by 3 bases, and 7 bases separated the two germline ends. The V gene's germline CDR1 is SGHRS and CDR2 YFSETQ. The DNA of the CDR3 is TGCGCCAGCAGCCCAGGGGACACCGGGGAGCTGTTTTTT. Translated, it gives CASSPGDTGELFF. Combining the CDR3 with reference TRBV5-1 and TRBJ2-2 gives the whole variable domain KAGVTQTPRYLIKTRGQQVTLSCSPISGHRSVSWYQQTPGQGLQFLFEYFSETQRNKGNFPGRFSGRQFSNSRSEMNVSTLELGDSALYLCASSPGDTGELFFGEGSRLTVL.

This clone was recorded only once. The V gene is TRBV14, the J gene TRBJ2-7; 12 nucleotides line up with TRBD2. Germline CDR1 reads SGHDN; CDR2 reads FVKESK. The CDR3 spans 14 residues. With V trimmed by 4 bases and J by 5 bases, 3 bases remained unmatched. CDR3 loop: CASSRTSGIDEQYF. Written as DNA, the CDR3 is TGTGCCAGCAGCCGGACTAGCGGGATAGACGAGCAGTACTTC.

The V call is TRBV6-5, the J call TRBJ1-5, with D tentatively TRBD1 (5 bases). The CDR3 totals 10 residues. V was shortened by 11 bases and J by 5 bases, with 7 bases between the two germline ends. Looked up from germline, CDR1 is MNHEY and CDR2 is SVGAGI. The CDR3 spells CASGHQPQHF. The CDR3 DNA reads TGTGCCTCAGGGCATCAGCCCCAGCATTTT.

The chain uses TRBV30 and TRBJ2-5, with D maybe TRBD1 (5 bases). V was cut by 4 bases and J by 0 bases, with 12 bases left in between. Germline V lookup: CDR1 GTSNPN, CDR2 SVGIG (reference sequence). This CDR3 comprises 14 residues. CDR3 DNA sequence: TGTGCCTGGACCCGTCCAGGGTACCAAGAGACCCAGTACTTC. It translates to CAWTRPGYQETQYF.

The chain recombines TRBV5-1 with TRBJ1-1; D is perhaps TRBD1 (6 bases). This CDR3 spans 15 amino acids. V was cut by 5 bases and J by 1 base, with 15 bases left in between. CDR1 is SGHRS and CDR2 is YFSETQ in the germline V gene. The CDR3 spells CASRPPPGENTEAFF. CDR3 coding DNA: TGCGCCAGCAGGCCCCCTCCAGGGGAGAACACTGAAGCTTTCTTT.

This chain connects TRBV21-1 to TRBJ2-7; TRBD1 was called by the table and not checked on the DNA. TRBV21-1 is labeled a pseudogene. CDR3 length: 16 residues. CDR3 DNA sequence: TGTGCCAGCAGCAAAAGGACTCAGGGGATCTCCTACGAGCAGTACTTC. Its protein is CASSKRTQGISYEQYF.

CDR3 DNA sequence: TGTGCCAGCAGCTTAGCTAGGACAGGCTCTGGAAACACCATATATTTT. As protein: CASSLARTGSGNTIYF. The chain carries TRBV7-8 and TRBJ1-3; TRBD1 matches at 7 bases. Germline V gene data show CDR1 as SGHVS and CDR2 as FQNEAQ. The CDR3 loop spans 16 amino acids. V shed 0 bases, J shed 0 bases, and the junction held 2 bases outside the gene matches.